These 10 T cell receptor beta chains were sequenced from one sample in a study of blood T cell repertoires in COVID-19. Produced via immunoSEQ multiplex PCR; TCRdb's table is partial and in-frame only. Seen here are 140,000 to 150,000 clones, roughly 76% observed once, and the top ten hold roughly 8.3%. The sequenced sample consisted of peripheral blood. Every receptor here comes from a human donor with acute or convalescent COVID-19. The donor label of this sample is uncertain.

The V call is TRBV5-6, the J call TRBJ1-5, with D unresolved. Between the trimmed V and J ends, which lost 1 base and 1 base, there was a span of 6 bases. The CDR3 covers 14 residues. Germline CDR1 SGHDT, CDR2 YYEEEE. The DNA of the CDR3 is TGTGCCAGCAGCTTGCCAGGAAGCAATCAGCCCCAGCATTTT. Its translation is CASSLPGSNQPQHF.

The chain combines TRBV3-1 (or the pseudogene TRBV3-2) with TRBJ1-2; no clear D gene. The CDR3 has 13 amino acids. The V end lost 4 bases, the J end lost 8 bases, and 14 bases lay between the germline ends. Germline loops: CDR1 LGHDT, CDR2 YNNKEL (reference sequence). The CDR3 sequence is CASSPGLSEGYTF. In DNA, the CDR3 is TGTGCCAGCAGCCCCGGACTGTCGGAAGGCTACACCTTC.

The V gene is TRBV5-6, the J gene TRBJ2-7; no reliable D call. There are 12 residues in the CDR3. Germline loops: CDR1 SGHDT, CDR2 YYEEEE. V lost 4 bases, J lost 6 bases, and 11 bases lay in between. CDR3 in DNA: TGTGCCAGCAGCCTGGGATCGGGCGAGCAGTACTTC. Protein sequence: CASSLGSGEQYF.

The chain has TRBV18 and TRBJ1-6, with 9 bases aligning to TRBD1. Germline CDR1 and CDR2: KGHSH and LQKENI. The CDR3 has 17 amino acids. After removal of 3 bases from V and 7 bases from J, the junction contained 10 bases not matched to a gene. The CDR3 nucleotides are TGTGCCAGCTCACCGACCGTATTAGGGACAGGGAATTCACCCCTCCACTTT. This codes for CASSPTVLGTGNSPLHF.

With respect to this clone: This sample also contains other DNA sequences that code for the same CDR3. This chain uses TRBV2 with TRBJ1-5; D is unresolved. Germline V gives CDR1 SNHLY, CDR2 FYNNEI. The V and J ends lost 1 base and 1 base respectively, with 8 bases between them. The CDR3 length is 15 residues. CDR3 DNA sequence: TGTGCCAGCAGTGAAGGTCGGTTAAGCAATCAGCCCCAGCATTTT. This codes for CASSEGRLSNQPQHF.

The rearrangement uses TRBV11-2 and TRBJ2-1; D may be TRBD1 (6 bases). The ends were cut back, 5 bases at V and 5 bases at J, with 19 bases in the middle. This CDR3 is built from 16 residues. The germline V gene encodes CDR1 SGHAT and CDR2 FQNNGV. In nucleotides, the CDR3 is TGTGCCAGCAGCCCGTCCCAGGGGCTTGGGAACAATGAGCAGTTCTTC. It is translated as CASSPSQGLGNNEQFF.

The chain has TRBV15 and TRBJ1-2; D is ambiguous. V was shortened by 0 bases and J by 8 bases, with 4 bases between the two germline ends. This CDR3 region has 11 residues. Germline CDR1 is LNHNV and CDR2 is YYDKDF (reference sequence). CDR3 nucleotides: TGTGCCACCAGCAGAGACGGGGGCTACACCTTC. Its protein is CATSRDGGYTF.

V gene TRBV19 combines with J gene TRBJ1-5; 9 nucleotides agree with TRBD1. Germline V CDR1 and CDR2: LNHDA, SQIVND (reference sequence). This CDR3 is 17 amino acids long. V lost 3 bases to trimming and J lost 4 bases; unmatched junction nucleotides: 10. The CDR3 DNA reads TGTGCCAGTAGTATCTTTTCCGGGACAGGGCTTAATCAGCCCCAGCATTTT. As protein: CASSIFSGTGLNQPQHF.

The rearrangement uses TRBV7-6 and TRBJ2-1; no reliable D call. CDR3 length equals 12 residues. The V end was cut by 6 bases, the J end by 1 base, with 4 bases between. Germline assignment: CDR1 SGHVS and CDR2 FNYEAQ. The CDR3 reads CASSPSYNEQFF. The CDR3 nucleotides are TGTGCCAGCAGTCCTTCCTACAATGAGCAGTTCTTC.

V usage is TRBV5-6 and J usage is TRBJ1-5; no clear D. Trimming removed 4 bases from V and 0 bases from J, with 11 bases in between. Germline V gives CDR1 SGHDT, CDR2 YYEEEE. CDR3 length: 15 amino acids. The CDR3 DNA sequence: TGTGCCAGCAGCGCGAGGGCATATAGCAATCAGCCCCAGCATTTT. Its protein product is CASSARAYSNQPQHF.